Listed below are T cell receptor beta chains from one sample, sequenced in a study of cytomegalovirus exposure and HLA in healthy donors. Measured with immunoSEQ multiplex PCR; TCRdb has only the in-frame clones, and not every one. The repertoire consists of about 120,000 clones, with approximately 70% occurring once and the leading ten covering around 9.7%. Sequences were obtained from PBMCs. Every receptor here comes from a woman between 40 and 50 years old in good health and CMV-seropositive. Each CDR3 is given with its conserved first and last residue. Fields, in order: J gene, V gene, D gene, clone size, CDR3 DNA, CDR3 protein. A D gene is named only where the DNA matches it firmly. For some rows the clone size is stated as once, few or many, or as a class when expanded; others skip it.

TRBJ2-7 TRBV9 TRBD1 . TGTGCCAGCAGCGTAGCGGGGACAGAAGCTTACGAGCAGTACTTC CASSVAGTEAYEQYF
TRBJ1-1 TRBV27 . . TGTGCCAGCAGCCCAGGGTGGGGTAAAATGAACACTGAAGCTTTCTTT CASSPGWGKMNTEAFF
TRBJ2-6 TRBV2 . . TGTGCCAGCAGCGCCGGACTGCCAACTGGGGCCAACGTCCTGACTTTC CASSAGLPTGANVLTF
TRBJ2-7 TRBV27 TRBD1 . TGTGCCAGCAGTCCACCGGGACAGGGGGCGCTTGGGGGCCAGTACTTC CASSPPGQGALGGQYF
TRBJ2-3 TRBV7-9 TRBD2 . TGTGCCAGCAGCTTCCTAGCGGGAGGGAGCACAGATACGCAGTATTTT CASSFLAGGSTDTQYF
TRBJ2-7 TRBV28 TRBD2 . TGTGCCAGCGGGCCCCTACGACTAGCGGGATCCCCTACCTACGAGCAGTACTTC CASGPLRLAGSPTYEQYF
TRBJ1-5 TRBV28 . . TGTGCCAGCAGTTTCGCGAGGGACTCAACGCAGCCCCAGCATTTT CASSFARDSTQPQHF
TRBJ1-1 TRBV19 . few TGTGCCAGTAGGGCCACCAGGCGGGTGGCCGGACTTCTGTCGGTGGTTACTGAAGCTTTCTTT CASRATRRVAGLLSVVTEAFF
TRBJ1-1 TRBV5-4 . . TGTGCCAGCGGGGGAGGGATCTCGAACACTGAAGCTTTCTTT CASGGGISNTEAFF
TRBJ2-1 TRBV7-3 TRBD2 . TGTGCCAGCAGCCAACTAGCGGGAGGGTACAATGAGCAGTTCTTC CASSQLAGGYNEQFF
TRBJ2-3 TRBV5-6 . . TGTGCCAGCAGCGCGGAGGGGAATCCGAACACAGATACGCAGTATTTT CASSAEGNPNTDTQYF
TRBJ1-2 TRBV19 TRBD1 . TGTGCCAGTAGTATTCCCGGGACAGCCAGTGCGGGTGGCTACACCTTC CASSIPGTASAGGYTF
TRBJ2-5 TRBV10-3 . . TGTGCCATCAGTATCAGCGAGAAGCAGTACTTC CAISISEKQYF
TRBJ2-7 TRBV7-9 TRBD1 . TGTGCCAGCAGCTTAGCAGGCCAGGGACAGGGGTACTTC CASSLAGQGQGYF
TRBJ2-7 TRBV19 . once TGTGCCAGTAGTATAGTAGGGAGCTCCTACGAGCAGTACTTC CASSIVGSSYEQYF
TRBJ1-1 TRBV9 . . TGTGCCAGCAGCCCCCGTTGGGCGAACACTGAAGCTTTCTTT CASSPRWANTEAFF
TRBJ2-7 TRBV5-1 . . TGCGCCAGCAGCTTGGACGGGGGACAGTTAAACTCCTACGAGCAGTACTTC CASSLDGGQLNSYEQYF
TRBJ1-1 TRBV6-5 . . TGTGCCAGCAGTTACTCGGGTTTATCGACTAACACTGAAGCTTTCTTT CASSYSGLSTNTEAFF
TRBJ1-5 TRBV5-1 TRBD1 . TGCGCCAGCAGCCCGGGACAGGAAAGTGAACCCCAGCATTTT CASSPGQESEPQHF
TRBJ2-7 TRBV27 TRBD2 . TGTGCCAGCAGTTTAGCGGGAGTTTCTGGCGAGCAGTACTTC CASSLAGVSGEQYF
TRBJ2-5 TRBV6-6 . . TGTGCCAGCACCACCGGCGGGTACCAAGAGACCCAGTACTTC CASTTGGYQETQYF
TRBJ2-5 TRBV6-5 TRBD2 . TGTGCCAGCAGTTACTCCGGGGGAGGGCCGGAAGAGACCCAGTACTTC CASSYSGGGPEETQYF
TRBJ2-1 TRBV9 . . TGTGCCAGCAGCGTAGTGATGGGGGGCTCCTACAATGAGCAGTTCTTC CASSVVMGGSYNEQFF
TRBJ1-5 TRBV6-6 . few TGTGCCAGCAGTTACGACAGAATTTATGAGCCCCAGCATTTT CASSYDRIYEPQHF